The rows below give T cell receptor beta chains drawn from one sample of a study of T-cell reconstitution after alpha-beta-depleted transplantation in children. MiXCR was run by TCRdb on the PCR reads, yielding one entry per CDR3 protein. Here the sample spans roughly 49,000 distinct CDR3 sequences, around 8.8% being singletons. The sample was PBMCs, mostly from graft donor cells, taken 60 days after TCRalphabeta/CD19-depleted stem cell transplant. The receptors originated from a male patient aged 2 to 10 who had a stem cell transplant for chronic granulomatous disease, so the T cells may come from the graft donor. CDR3s include the opening cysteine and the closing phenylalanine or tryptophan. A D gene is named only where the DNA matches it firmly. The size field is filled for only some rows; it gives once, few, many or a size class.

many,TRBD1,TRBV27,TRBJ1-2,TGTGCCAGCGGGCCCGGGACAGAGTATGGCTACACCTTC,CASGPGTEYGYTF
-,-,TRBV20-1,TRBJ2-6,TGCAGTGCTAGGGCCGTCTCTGGGGCCAACGTCCTGACTTTC,CSARAVSGANVLTF
-,TRBD2,TRBV6-2/TRBV6-3,TRBJ2-1,TGTGCCAGCAGTTACTCGAAAGGACTAGCGGGATCTGGGGCTTACAATGAGCAGTTCTTC,CASSYSKGLAGSGAYNEQFF
-,TRBD1,TRBV11-3,TRBJ2-1,TGTGCCAGCAGCATACAGGGGTTCAATGAGCAGTTCTTC,CASSIQGFNEQFF
many,-,TRBV5-6,TRBJ2-5,TGTGCCAGCAGCCAAAGCTTAGAGACCCAGTACTTC,CASSQSLETQYF
many,-,TRBV12-3/TRBV12-4,TRBJ1-6,TGTGCCAGCAGTTTTGAGAGGGGAACCTATAATTCACCCCTCCACTTT,CASSFERGTYNSPLHF
-,-,TRBV20-1,TRBJ2-1,TGCAGTGCTAGGCTCAGGGACAATGAGCAGTTCTTC,CSARLRDNEQFF
many,TRBD2,TRBV6-2/TRBV6-3,TRBJ2-7,TGTGCCAGCAGTCAACACAACAGCGGGAGCCGCTCCTACGAGCAGTACTTC,CASSQHNSGSRSYEQYF
many,-,TRBV7-2,TRBJ2-7,TGTGCCAGCAGCTTAGTCGGACCCACGATCCACGAGCAGTACTTC,CASSLVGPTIHEQYF
many,TRBD2,TRBV27,TRBJ2-1,TGTGCCAGCAGTCGTGAGACTAGCGGGAGCTATGAGCAGTTCTTC,CASSRETSGSYEQFF
many,-,TRBV12-3/TRBV12-4,TRBJ2-5,TGTGCCAGCAGTCCCCAGGGCCAGCAAGAGACCCAGTACTTC,CASSPQGQQETQYF
many,TRBD2,TRBV6-5,TRBJ2-1,TGTGCCAGCAGTTATCGGGGGGAAAGATACAATGAGCAGTTCTTC,CASSYRGERYNEQFF
many,-,TRBV5-1,TRBJ1-1,TGCGCCAGCAGCTTGGACCGACGGAACACTGAAGCTTTCTTT,CASSLDRRNTEAFF
many,-,TRBV12-3/TRBV12-4,TRBJ1-5,TGTGCCAGCTCCCCCCCCTCCAACAACAATCAGCCCCAGCATTTT,CASSPPSNNNQPQHF
many,-,TRBV2,TRBJ2-1,TGTGCCAGCACCATCACGGGAGTTGGTGAGCAGTTCTTC,CASTITGVGEQFF
many,-,TRBV6-2/TRBV6-3,TRBJ2-1,TGTGCCAGCAGTGTATTAATGAGTGAGCAGTTCTTC,CASSVLMSEQFF
many,-,TRBV29-1,TRBJ2-5,TGCAGCGTTCAAACCGGGGCTTGGGGAGAGACCCAGTACTTC,CSVQTGAWGETQYF
-,TRBD2,TRBV7-6,TRBJ2-6,TGTGCCAGCAGCTCAGGGGGGTCTAGCGGGAGTAGGTCTGGGGCCAACGTCCTGACTTTC,CASSSGGSSGSRSGANVLTF
-,-,TRBV20-1,TRBJ2-3,TGCAGTGCTAGAAAAGGGGCAGATACGCAGTATTTT,CSARKGADTQYF
many,TRBD2,TRBV11-2,TRBJ2-1,TGTGCCAGCAGCCTATCTACCCTAGCGGGAGTTAGCAATGAGCAGTTCTTC,CASSLSTLAGVSNEQFF
many,-,TRBV7-2,TRBJ2-5,TGTGCCAGCAGCTTAGGGCTAGCTTATGAGACCCAGTACTTC,CASSLGLAYETQYF
many,TRBD2,TRBV20-1,TRBJ2-1,TGCAGTGCGAGGACTAGCGGGAGATTGTTCTCCTACAATGAGCAGTTCTTC,CSARTSGRLFSYNEQFF
-,-,TRBV7-6,TRBJ1-1,TGTGCCAGCAGCCCCTCCGGGGCCACTGAAGCTTTCTTT,CASSPSGATEAFF
many,TRBD2,TRBV2,TRBJ2-1,TGTGCCAGCAGAAGCTCCGCTAGCGGGGGGTACAATGAGCAGTTCTTC,CASRSSASGGYNEQFF
many,TRBD1,TRBV7-2,TRBJ2-1,TGTGCCAGCCGTGACAGGGGCGTTTCCTACAATGAGCAGTTCTTC,CASRDRGVSYNEQFF
few,TRBD2,TRBV18,TRBJ2-5,TGTGCCAGCTCACCCACCCTAGCGGGAGTAGAGACCCAGTACTTC,CASSPTLAGVETQYF
many,TRBD2,TRBV27,TRBJ2-7,TGTGCCAGCAGTTTAGCTAGCGGGAGCTACGAGCAGTACTTC,CASSLASGSYEQYF
many,TRBD2,TRBV12-3/TRBV12-4,TRBJ2-1,TGTGCCAGCAGTTTATCCCCCCTAGCGGGAGTCCACAATGAGCAGTTCTTC,CASSLSPLAGVHNEQFF
-,TRBD1,TRBV3-1,TRBJ1-6,TGTGCCAGCAGCCAAACACACGGGACAGTAAATTCACCCCTCCACTTT,CASSQTHGTVNSPLHF
many,-,TRBV7-6,TRBJ2-7,TGTGCCAGCAGCTTAGGGGTAGCGGCCTACGAGCAGTACTTC,CASSLGVAAYEQYF
many,-,TRBV7-2,TRBJ2-2,TGTGCCAGCAGCTTCGCTGGTCGGTCGCCCGGCCCTGAACGCACCGGGGAGCTGTTTTTT,CASSFAGRSPGPERTGELFF
many,-,TRBV7-9,TRBJ2-3,TGTGCCAGCAGCTTAGCGTCGGGGACCGATACGCAGTATTTT,CASSLASGTDTQYF
few,-,TRBV20-1,TRBJ2-4,TGCAGTGGAGGGGCTGGGGGCAAAAACATTCAGTACTTC,CSGGAGGKNIQYF
many,-,TRBV12-3/TRBV12-4,TRBJ2-6,TGTGCCAGCAGTCCCCTTGAGAGCTCTGGGGCCAACGTCCTGACTTTC,CASSPLESSGANVLTF
many,TRBD2,TRBV11-3,TRBJ2-2,TGTGCCAGCAGCTCACGGTTGTGGCTAAGCGGGAGGGCCAGGACCGGGGAGCTGTTTTTT,CASSSRLWLSGRARTGELFF
many,TRBD2,TRBV3-1,TRBJ2-5,TGTGCCAGCAGCCAAGGACTAGCGGGCAACCAAGAGACCCAGTACTTC,CASSQGLAGNQETQYF
-,-,TRBV3-1,TRBJ1-1,TGTGCCTTCAATCGACAGGAGAACACTGAAGCTTTCTTT,CAFNRQENTEAFF
many,-,TRBV30,TRBJ2-3,TGTGCCTGGAGTGTACTACGCACAGATACGCAGTATTTT,CAWSVLRTDTQYF
many,TRBD2,TRBV9,TRBJ2-7,TGTGCCAGCAGCGTAGCGGGAGGAGGCTACGAGCAGTACTTC,CASSVAGGGYEQYF
many,-,TRBV7-8,TRBJ1-1,TGTGCCAGCAGCTTAATTATGAACACTGAAGCTTTCTTT,CASSLIMNTEAFF
-,-,TRBV28,TRBJ1-2,TGTGCCAGCAGTTCTCGGTATAACACAGGCGCCCGGGCTGATGGCTACACCTTC,CASSSRYNTGARADGYTF
-,-,TRBV6-4,TRBJ2-6,TGTGCCAGCAGTGACAACGGCCGCTCTGGGGCCAACGTCCTGACTTTC,CASSDNGRSGANVLTF
-,-,TRBV5-6,TRBJ2-7,TGTGCCAGCAGCTTGGGTCTCCCCCTCTACGAGCAGTACTTC,CASSLGLPLYEQYF
-,TRBD1,TRBV5-8,TRBJ1-6,TGTGCCAGCAGCCAACGGACAGGGATTAATTCACCCCTCCACTTT,CASSQRTGINSPLHF
-,-,TRBV20-1,TRBJ2-4,TGCAGTGCTAGAAGCCAGGGCTCGGTGAAAAACATTCAGTACTTC,CSARSQGSVKNIQYF
medium-sized,TRBD2,TRBV11-2,TRBJ2-1,TGTGCCAGCAGCTTAGGACTAGCGGGTGGCTACAATGAGCAGTTCTTC,CASSLGLAGGYNEQFF
many,TRBD1,TRBV5-1,TRBJ1-2,TGCGCCAGCAGGGTCGGGGACAGCACCAGAAGTGGCTACACCTTC,CASRVGDSTRSGYTF
-,TRBD2,TRBV10-3,TRBJ2-1,TGTGCCATCAGAGGGACATCTAGCGGGAGTTCCTACAATGAGCAGTTCTTC,CAIRGTSSGSSYNEQFF
-,TRBD1,TRBV6-5,TRBJ1-1,TGTGCCAGCAGTTCCATCCGACAGGGAGAAGCTTTCTTT,CASSSIRQGEAFF
-,-,TRBV5-5,TRBJ1-6,TGTGCCAGCAGCTTGGGACCAACTAATTCACCCCTCCACTTT,CASSLGPTNSPLHF
many,TRBD1,TRBV3-1,TRBJ2-5,TGTGCCAGCAGCCCCCCGAGGGGGACAGCAGGCGGGGAGACCCAGTACTTC,CASSPPRGTAGGETQYF
many,-,TRBV7-3,TRBJ2-1,TGTGCCAGCAGCCCAATGGCGGGGTCCTACAATGAGCAGTTCTTC,CASSPMAGSYNEQFF
many,-,TRBV11-2,TRBJ2-3,TGTGCCAGCAGCTTAGGGGTGCAGGGTGGGACAGATACGCAGTATTTT,CASSLGVQGGTDTQYF
-,-,TRBV20-1,TRBJ2-3,TGCAGTGCTAGAGATAATAAGGGGGCAGATACGCAGTATTTT,CSARDNKGADTQYF
many,TRBD2,TRBV20-1,TRBJ2-1,TGCAGTCCTAAGAACCCCGAGACTAGCGGGTTTAATGAGCAGTTCTTC,CSPKNPETSGFNEQFF
many,-,TRBV12-3/TRBV12-4,TRBJ2-3,TGTGCCAGCACCCCTAATTGGGATACGCAGTATTTT,CASTPNWDTQYF
many,-,TRBV28,TRBJ2-7,TGTGCCAGCAGTGGGGACTTTACCTACGAGCAGTACTTC,CASSGDFTYEQYF
many,-,TRBV28,TRBJ2-5,TGTGCCAGCAGTTTACTTCAGGGCCCGAAGACCCAGTACTTC,CASSLLQGPKTQYF
many,TRBD2,TRBV28,TRBJ2-3,TGTGCCAGCAGTCTAGCGGGGGGGAGCACAGATACGCAGTATTTT,CASSLAGGSTDTQYF